The source of this T cell receptor beta chain is a study of blood T cell repertoires in COVID-19. Study as a whole: From T cells, B-cell-depleted T cells, or PBMCs came the material, which was cDNA or gDNA.

Germline loops: CDR1 SGHTA, CDR2 FQGTGA. CDR3 size: 15 residues. The V end was cut by 2 bases, the J end by 3 bases, with 11 bases between. Authors' data handling: Estimated nucleated cell counts came from reference gene primer amplification. Assay: immunoSEQ multiplex PCR; the TCRdb copy retains only in-frame clones and omits some. That table is the source of V, J and clone size, and D and trimming were worked out from the DNA. Found here are 70,000 to 95,000 clones, around 88% of them singletons; the top ten hold more than 25%. The specimen sequenced was peripheral blood. J is TRBJ2-1 and V is TRBV7-3, with a possible D match to TRBD1 (5 bases). This clonotype originated in a human donor in a cohort sampled during active COVID-19. CDR3 protein: CASSLGRGLYNEQFF. The DNA for the CDR3 is TGTGCCAGCAGCTTAGGTAGGGGTCTCTACAATGAGCAGTTCTTC.